Listed below are T cell receptor beta chains from one sample, sequenced in a study of cytomegalovirus exposure and HLA in healthy donors. The data were produced by immunoSEQ multiplex PCR, yet TCRdb's version contains in-frame clones alone and is incomplete. This sample has 210,000 or so clones, with 80% to 90% found just once. The sample comprised PBMCs. These receptors all stem from a woman aged 18-30 years in good health and CMV-seronegative. The CDR3 runs from the conserved cysteine through the conserved F or W.

>TRBJ1-4|TRBV5-1
CASSRGATNEKLFF
>TRBJ1-1|TRBV14
CASSYLPGNTEAFF
>TRBJ2-7|TRBV10-3
CATSLGGGLYEQYF
>TRBJ1-1|TRBV18
CASSRWDSNTEAFF
>TRBJ2-2|TRBV4-1
CASSHLGSSVATGELFF
>TRBJ1-1|TRBV4-1
CASSQDRDTEAFF
>TRBJ1-2|TRBV5-4
CASRLRGGYGYTF
>TRBJ2-1|TRBV29-1
CSGRTTGASLYNEQFF
>TRBJ2-7|TRBV7-9
CASSTRDREFYEQYF
>TRBJ2-6|TRBV18
CASSRAGTASGANVLTF
>TRBJ2-1|TRBV7-3
CASSDTGTSVYNEQFF
>TRBJ2-5|TRBV20-1
CSVAEQETQYF
>TRBJ1-5|TRBV6-1
CASSDEDRGVMPQHF
>TRBJ1-2|TRBV6-6
CASSYGQGGKRYGYTF
>TRBJ1-5|TRBV5-1
CASSLRGGWDQPQHF
>TRBJ2-7|TRBV27
CASSSGTESYEQYF
>TRBJ2-7|TRBV11-2
CASSQSPAGASSYEQYF
>TRBJ1-6|TRBV9
CASSEPRSPLHF
>TRBJ2-1|TRBV4-3
CASSQSPSGHEQFF
>TRBJ2-2|TRBV7-2
CASSLHRRGGGELFF
>TRBJ1-2|TRBV30
CAWTTANYGYTF
>TRBJ2-2|TRBV7-8
CASSPVQGGGTGELFF
>TRBJ1-1|TRBV6-6
CASSYNRVQVDTEAFF
>TRBJ1-1|TRBV27
CASSYAGATEAFF
>TRBJ1-5|TRBV19
CASRATENSNQPQHF
>TRBJ1-4|TRBV15
CATSSDYGTGFEKLFF
>TRBJ2-1|TRBV10-1
CARRTGGSYNEQFF